The present T cell receptor (beta chain) was sequenced within a study of vaccination and CD4 T cells after COVID-19. As for the study in general: The convalescent group had six males, four females, seven Caucasians, two Asians, one multiracial. A CEFX pool, an HIV-1 Nef pool, or else no peptide went into the control cultures. General study results and limits: Median SARS-CoV-2-reactive clonotype numbers went from 21 to 38; this increase was not significant.

Treatment meaning: approximately nine-day PBMC culture with coronavirus spike peptide pools or control peptides (ViraFEST assay). In regard to this clonotype: Its antigen is not identified.

Cultured CD4+ T-cell DNA underwent Oncomine TCR Beta short-read sequencing. TCRdb used MiXCR to reprocess the PCR reads, holding one entry per CDR3 protein. The sample has about 17,000 distinct CDR3 sequences, less than 50% seen once. The sequenced sample was CD4+ T cells from blood, cultured in vitro. The clonotype comes from a human donor who had recovered from COVID-19.

The CDR3 sequence: CASSPTTDWTGGETQYF. CDR3 DNA sequence: TGTGCCAGCAGCCCAACGACGGACTGGACAGGGGGAGAGACCCAGTACTTC. The chain joins TRBV7-6 to TRBJ2-5; 10 bases align to TRBD1. After removal of 5 bases from V and 4 bases from J, the junction contained 13 bases not matched to a gene. The CDR3 contains 17 residues. CDR1 is SGHVS, CDR2 FNYEAQ, per germline.